This T cell receptor (beta chain) derives from a study of blood T cell repertoires in COVID-19. Germline V gene lookup returns CDR1 SGHTS and CDR2 YDEGEE. Trimming pared 4 bases from V and 6 bases from J, leaving 16 bases between. This CDR3 contains 15 residues. Sequenced by immunoSEQ multiplex PCR; TCRdb stores in-frame clones only, minus some. Of about 300,000 clones listed, around 88% are singletons. The sample was peripheral blood. This receptor was identified in a woman under 40 who had recovered from COVID-19. This chain joins TRBV5-8 and TRBJ2-2, with D uncertain. This CDR3 is CASSRPYLESGELFF. The CDR3 DNA follows: TGTGCCAGCAGCCGACCTTACCTAGAATCCGGGGAGCTGTTTTTT.